This TCR beta chain derives from a study of blood T cell repertoires in COVID-19. Study background: T cells, B-cell-depleted T cells, or PBMCs supplied cDNA or gDNA.

Original methodology: Reference gene primer amplification gave estimated nucleated cell counts. Here immunoSEQ multiplex PCR was the method, and the copy in TCRdb shows in-frame clones only, minus some. V, J and clone size reflect that table, while D and trimming were determined from the DNA. Of about 260,000 clones in the sample, roughly 90% were seen once. CDR3 length: 14 residues. The V gene lost 5 bases and the J gene lost 7 bases, with 18 bases spanning the gap. The germline V gene encodes CDR1 SGHAT and CDR2 FQDESV (reference sequence). Enrolment of Seattle patients took place during active infection, and they were followed longitudinally.

The chain combines TRBV11-1 with TRBJ2-7; perhaps TRBD2 as D (5 bases). The specimen was peripheral blood. The receptor was derived from a woman in her 30s with COVID-19, enrolled during active disease. CDR3 nucleotides: TGTGCCAGCAGCCCTCCGACCCCCGCGGGTGAGCAGTACTTC. Encoded protein: CASSPPTPAGEQYF.